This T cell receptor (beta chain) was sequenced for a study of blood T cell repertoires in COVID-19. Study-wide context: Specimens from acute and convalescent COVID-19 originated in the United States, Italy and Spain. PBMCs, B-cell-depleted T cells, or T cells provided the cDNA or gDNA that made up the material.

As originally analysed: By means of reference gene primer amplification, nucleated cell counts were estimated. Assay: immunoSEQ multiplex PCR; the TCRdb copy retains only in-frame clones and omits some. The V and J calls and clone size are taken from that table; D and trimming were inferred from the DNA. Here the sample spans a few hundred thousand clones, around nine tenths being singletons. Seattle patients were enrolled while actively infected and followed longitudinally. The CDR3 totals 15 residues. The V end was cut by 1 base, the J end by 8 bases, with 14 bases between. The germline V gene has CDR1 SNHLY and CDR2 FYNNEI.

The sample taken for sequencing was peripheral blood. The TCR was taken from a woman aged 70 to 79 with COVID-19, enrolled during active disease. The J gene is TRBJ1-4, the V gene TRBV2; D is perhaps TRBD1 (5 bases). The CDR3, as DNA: TGTGCCAGCAGTGAAGGCCAGGGTAGAGGCGAAAAACTGTTTTTT. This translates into CASSEGQGRGEKLFF.